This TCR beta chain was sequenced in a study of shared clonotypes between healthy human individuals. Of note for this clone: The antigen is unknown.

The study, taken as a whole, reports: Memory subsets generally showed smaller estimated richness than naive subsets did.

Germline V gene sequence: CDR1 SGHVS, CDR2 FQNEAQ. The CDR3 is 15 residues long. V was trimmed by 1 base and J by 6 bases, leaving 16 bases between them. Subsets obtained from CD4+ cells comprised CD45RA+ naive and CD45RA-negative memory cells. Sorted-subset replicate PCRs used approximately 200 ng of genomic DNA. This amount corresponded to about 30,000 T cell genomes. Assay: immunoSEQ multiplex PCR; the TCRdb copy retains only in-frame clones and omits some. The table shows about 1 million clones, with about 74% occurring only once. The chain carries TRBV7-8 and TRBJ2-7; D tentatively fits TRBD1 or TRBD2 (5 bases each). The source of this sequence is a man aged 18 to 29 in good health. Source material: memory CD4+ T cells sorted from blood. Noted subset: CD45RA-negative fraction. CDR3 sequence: CASSLGDGLGGEQYF. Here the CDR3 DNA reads TGTGCCAGCAGCTTAGGGGACGGCCTGGGTGGCGAGCAGTACTTC.